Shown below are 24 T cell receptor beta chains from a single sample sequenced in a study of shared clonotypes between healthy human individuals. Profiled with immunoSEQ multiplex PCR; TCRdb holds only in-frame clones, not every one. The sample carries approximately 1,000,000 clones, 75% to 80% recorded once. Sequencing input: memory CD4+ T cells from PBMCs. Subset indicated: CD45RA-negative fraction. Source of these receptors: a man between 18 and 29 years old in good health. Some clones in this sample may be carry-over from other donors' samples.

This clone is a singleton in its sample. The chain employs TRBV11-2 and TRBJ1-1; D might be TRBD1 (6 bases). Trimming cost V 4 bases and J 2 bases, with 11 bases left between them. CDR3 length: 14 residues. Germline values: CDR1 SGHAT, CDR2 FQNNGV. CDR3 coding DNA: TGTGCCAGCAGCTCCGGACAGACAAACACTGAAGCTTTCTTT. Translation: CASSSGQTNTEAFF. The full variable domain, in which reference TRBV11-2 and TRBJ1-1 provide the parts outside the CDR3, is EAGVAQSPRYKIIEKRQSVAFWCNPISGHATLYWYQQILGQGPKLLIQFQNNGVVDDSQLPKDRFSAERLKGVDSTLKIQPAKLEDSAVYLCASSSGQTNTEAFFGQGTRLTVV.

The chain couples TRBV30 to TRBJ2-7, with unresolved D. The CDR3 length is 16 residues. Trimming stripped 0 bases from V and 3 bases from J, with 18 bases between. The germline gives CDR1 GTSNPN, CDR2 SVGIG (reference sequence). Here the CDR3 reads CAWSVRRTAAYYEQYF. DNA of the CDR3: TGTGCCTGGAGTGTGCGCCGGACCGCAGCTTACTACGAGCAGTACTTC. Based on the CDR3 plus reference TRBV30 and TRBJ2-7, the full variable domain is SQTIHQWPATLVQPVGSPLSLECTVEGTSNPNLYWYRQAAGRGLQLLFYSVGIGQISSEVPQNLSASRPQDRQFILSSKKLLLSDSGFYLCAWSVRRTAAYYEQYFGPGTRLTVT.

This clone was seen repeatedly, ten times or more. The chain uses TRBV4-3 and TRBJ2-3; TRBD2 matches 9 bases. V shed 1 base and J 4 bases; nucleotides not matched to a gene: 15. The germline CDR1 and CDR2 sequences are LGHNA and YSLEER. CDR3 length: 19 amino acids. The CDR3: CASSQGIAWREGRADTQYF. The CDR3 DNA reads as TGCGCCAGCAGCCAAGGGATAGCTTGGCGGGAGGGTAGGGCAGATACGCAGTATTTT.

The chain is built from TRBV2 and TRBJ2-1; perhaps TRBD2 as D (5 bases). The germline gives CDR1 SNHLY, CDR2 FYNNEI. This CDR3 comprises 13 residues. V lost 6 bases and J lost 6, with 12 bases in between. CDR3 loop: CASRRLAFNEQFF. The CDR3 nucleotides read TGTGCCAGCAGGAGGTTAGCGTTCAATGAGCAGTTCTTC.

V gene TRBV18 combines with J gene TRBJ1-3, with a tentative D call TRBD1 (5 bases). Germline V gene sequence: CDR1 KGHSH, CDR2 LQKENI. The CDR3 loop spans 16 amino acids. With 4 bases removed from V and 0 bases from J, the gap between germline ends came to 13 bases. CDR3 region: CASSLRRDDSGNTIYF. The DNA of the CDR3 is TGTGCCAGCTCACTTCGCCGGGACGACTCTGGAAACACCATATATTTT.

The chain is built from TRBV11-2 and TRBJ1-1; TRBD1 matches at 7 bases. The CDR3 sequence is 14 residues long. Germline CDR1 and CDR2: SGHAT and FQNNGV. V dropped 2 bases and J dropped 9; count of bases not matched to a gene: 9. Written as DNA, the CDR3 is TGTGCCAGCAGCTTACACGGGGACAGCGTTAAAGCTTTCTTT. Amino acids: CASSLHGDSVKAFF. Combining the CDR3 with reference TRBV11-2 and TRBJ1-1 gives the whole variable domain EAGVAQSPRYKIIEKRQSVAFWCNPISGHATLYWYQQILGQGPKLLIQFQNNGVVDDSQLPKDRFSAERLKGVDSTLKIQPAKLEDSAVYLCASSLHGDSVKAFFGQGTRLTVV.

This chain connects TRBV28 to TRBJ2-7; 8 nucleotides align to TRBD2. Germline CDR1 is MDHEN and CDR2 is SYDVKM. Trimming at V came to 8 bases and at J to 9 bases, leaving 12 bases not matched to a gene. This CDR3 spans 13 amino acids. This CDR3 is CASGGTRGFGQYF. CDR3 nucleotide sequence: TGTGCCAGCGGAGGGACTAGAGGATTCGGGCAGTACTTC.

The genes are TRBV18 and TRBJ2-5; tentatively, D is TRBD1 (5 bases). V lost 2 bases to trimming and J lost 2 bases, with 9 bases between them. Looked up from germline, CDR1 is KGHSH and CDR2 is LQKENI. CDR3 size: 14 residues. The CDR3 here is CASSPGADQETQYF. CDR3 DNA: TGTGCCAGCTCACCAGGGGCAGATCAAGAGACCCAGTACTTC.

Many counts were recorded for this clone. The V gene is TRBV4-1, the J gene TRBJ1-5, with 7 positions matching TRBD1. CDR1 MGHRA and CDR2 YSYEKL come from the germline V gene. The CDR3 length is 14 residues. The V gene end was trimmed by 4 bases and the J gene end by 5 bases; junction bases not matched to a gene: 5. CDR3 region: CASSRGGGYQPQHF. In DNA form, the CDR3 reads TGCGCCAGCAGCCGAGGAGGGGGCTATCAGCCCCAGCATTTT.

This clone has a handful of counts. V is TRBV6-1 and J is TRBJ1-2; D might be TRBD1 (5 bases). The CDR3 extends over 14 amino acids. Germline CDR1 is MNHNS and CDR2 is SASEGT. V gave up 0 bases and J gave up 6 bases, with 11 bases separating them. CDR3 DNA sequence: TGTGCCAGCAGTGAAGCTCAGGGAACGCATGGCTACACCTTC. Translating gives CASSEAQGTHGYTF.

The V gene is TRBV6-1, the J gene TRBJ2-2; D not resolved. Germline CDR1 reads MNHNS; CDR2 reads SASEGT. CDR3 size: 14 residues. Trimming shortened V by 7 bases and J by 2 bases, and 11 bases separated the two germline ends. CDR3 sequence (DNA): TGTGCCAGCATGGTAAACAGCAACACCGGGGAGCTGTTTTTT. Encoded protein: CASMVNSNTGELFF.

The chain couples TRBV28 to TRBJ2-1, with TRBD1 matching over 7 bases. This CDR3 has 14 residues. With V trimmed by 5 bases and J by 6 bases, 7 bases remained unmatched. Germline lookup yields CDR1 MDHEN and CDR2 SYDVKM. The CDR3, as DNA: TGTGCCAGCAGTCCCTTTACAGGGGTCAATGAGCAGTTCTTC. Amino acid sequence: CASSPFTGVNEQFF. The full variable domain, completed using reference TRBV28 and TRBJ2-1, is DVKVTQSSRYLVKRTGEKVFLECVQDMDHENMFWYRQDPGLGLRLIYFSYDVKMKEKGDIPEGYSVSREKKERFSLILESASTNQTSMYLCASSPFTGVNEQFFGPGTRLTVL.

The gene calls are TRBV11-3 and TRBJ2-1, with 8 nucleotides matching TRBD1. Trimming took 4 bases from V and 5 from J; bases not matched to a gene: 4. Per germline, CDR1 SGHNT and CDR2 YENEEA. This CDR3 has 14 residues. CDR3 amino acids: CASSSRGPNNEQFF. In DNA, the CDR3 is TGTGCCAGCAGCTCCAGGGGGCCTAACAATGAGCAGTTCTTC. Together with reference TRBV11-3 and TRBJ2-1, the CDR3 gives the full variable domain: EAGVVQSPRYKIIEKKQPVAFWCNPISGHNTLYWYLQNLGQGPELLIRYENEEAVDDSQLPKDRFSAERLKGVDSTLKIQPAELGDSAVYLCASSSRGPNNEQFFGPGTRLTVL.

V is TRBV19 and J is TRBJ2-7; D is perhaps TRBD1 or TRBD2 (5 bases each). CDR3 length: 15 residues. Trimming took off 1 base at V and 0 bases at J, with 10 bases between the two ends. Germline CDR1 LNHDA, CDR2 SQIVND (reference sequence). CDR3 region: CASSIGGSYSYEQYF. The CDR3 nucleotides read TGTGCCAGTAGTATAGGGGGGTCGTACTCCTACGAGCAGTACTTC. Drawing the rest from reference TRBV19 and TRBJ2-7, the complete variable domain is DGGITQSPKYLFRKEGQNVTLSCEQNLNHDAMYWYRQDPGQGLRLIYYSQIVNDFQKGDIAEGYSVSREKKESFPLTVTSAQKNPTAFYLCASSIGGSYSYEQYFGPGTRLTVT.

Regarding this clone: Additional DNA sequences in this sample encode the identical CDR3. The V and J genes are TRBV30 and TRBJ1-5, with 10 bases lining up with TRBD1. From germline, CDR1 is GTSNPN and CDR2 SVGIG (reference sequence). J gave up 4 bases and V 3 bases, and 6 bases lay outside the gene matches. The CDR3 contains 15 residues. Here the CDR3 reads CAWSPLGQGNQPQHF. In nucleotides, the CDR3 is TGTGCCTGGAGCCCCCTGGGACAGGGGAATCAGCCCCAGCATTTT.

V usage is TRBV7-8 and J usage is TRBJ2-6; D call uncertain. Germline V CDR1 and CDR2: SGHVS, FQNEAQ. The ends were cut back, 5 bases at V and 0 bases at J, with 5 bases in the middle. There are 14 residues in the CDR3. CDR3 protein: CASSQGSGANVLTF. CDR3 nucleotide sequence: TGTGCCAGCAGCCAAGGCTCTGGGGCCAACGTCCTGACTTTC.

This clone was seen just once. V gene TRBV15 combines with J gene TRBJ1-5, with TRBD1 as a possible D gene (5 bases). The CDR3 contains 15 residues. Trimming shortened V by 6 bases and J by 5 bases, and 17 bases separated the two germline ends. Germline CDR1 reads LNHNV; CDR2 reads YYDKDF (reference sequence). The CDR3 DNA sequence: TGTGCCACCAGACGCGACCCTGGGGGTTATCAGCCCCAGCATTTT. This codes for CATRRDPGGYQPQHF.

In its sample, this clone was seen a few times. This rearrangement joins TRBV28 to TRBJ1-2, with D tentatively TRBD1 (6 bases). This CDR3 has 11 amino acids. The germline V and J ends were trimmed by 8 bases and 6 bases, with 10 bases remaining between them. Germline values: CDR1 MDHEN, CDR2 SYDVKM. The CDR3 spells CASGHRDGYTF. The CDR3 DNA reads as TGTGCCAGCGGCCACAGGGATGGCTACACCTTC.

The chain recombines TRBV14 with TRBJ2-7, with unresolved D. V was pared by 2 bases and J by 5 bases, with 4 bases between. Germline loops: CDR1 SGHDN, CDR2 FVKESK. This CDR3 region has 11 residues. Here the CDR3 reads CASSQYHEQYF. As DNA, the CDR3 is TGTGCCAGCAGCCAATACCACGAGCAGTACTTC.

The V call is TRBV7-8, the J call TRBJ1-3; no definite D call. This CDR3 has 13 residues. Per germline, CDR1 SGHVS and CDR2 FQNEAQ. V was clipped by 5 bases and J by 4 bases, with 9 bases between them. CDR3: CASSPGLGNTIYF. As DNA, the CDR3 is TGTGCCAGCAGCCCGGGCCTCGGAAACACCATATATTTT. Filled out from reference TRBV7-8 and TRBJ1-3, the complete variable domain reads GAGVSQSPRYKVAKRGQDVALRCDPISGHVSLFWYQQALGQGPEFLTYFQNEAQLDKSGLPSDRFFAERPEGSVSTLKIQRTQQEDSAVYLCASSPGLGNTIYFGEGSWLTVV.

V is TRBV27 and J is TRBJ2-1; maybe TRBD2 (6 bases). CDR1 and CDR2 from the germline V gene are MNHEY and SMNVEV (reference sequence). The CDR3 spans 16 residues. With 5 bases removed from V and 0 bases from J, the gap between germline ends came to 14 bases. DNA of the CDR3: TGTGCCAGCAGTGTTGGGGGGAGCGGCTCCTACAATGAGCAGTTCTTC. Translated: CASSVGGSGSYNEQFF.

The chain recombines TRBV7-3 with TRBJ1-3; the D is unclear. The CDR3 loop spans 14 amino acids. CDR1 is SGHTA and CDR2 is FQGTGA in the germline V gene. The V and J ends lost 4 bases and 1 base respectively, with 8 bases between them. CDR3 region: CASSSGESGNTIYF. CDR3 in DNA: TGTGCCAGCAGCTCGGGAGAGTCTGGAAACACCATATATTTT.

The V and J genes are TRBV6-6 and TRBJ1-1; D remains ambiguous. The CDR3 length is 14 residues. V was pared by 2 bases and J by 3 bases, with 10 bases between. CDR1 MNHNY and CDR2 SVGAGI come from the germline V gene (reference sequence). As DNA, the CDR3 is TGTGCCAGCAGTTACGAACTGAAAGACACTGAAGCTTTCTTT. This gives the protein CASSYELKDTEAFF.

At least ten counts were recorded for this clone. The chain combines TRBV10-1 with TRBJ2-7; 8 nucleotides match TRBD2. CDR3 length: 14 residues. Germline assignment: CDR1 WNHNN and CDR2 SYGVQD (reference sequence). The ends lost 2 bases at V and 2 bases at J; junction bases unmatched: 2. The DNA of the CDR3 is TGCGCCAGCAGTGAGACTAGCGGTCCCTACGAGCAGTACTTC. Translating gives CASSETSGPYEQYF.